Listed below are T cell receptor beta chains from one sample, sequenced in a study of neoadjuvant anti-PD-1 for oral cavity cancer. Only in-frame clones appear in the TCRdb table, and some are missing; sequencing was by immunoSEQ multiplex PCR. The data contain 68,000 or so clones, about 85% of them singletons. The material sequenced was PBMCs, taken after nivolumab (anti-PD-1) treatment. Receptors were obtained from a person between 35 and 79 years old with oral cavity squamous cell carcinoma. Each CDR3 is given with its conserved first and last residue. The D gene is left open where the match is weak. Clone size is given for some rows only: seen once, a few or many times, or a class if the clone is expanded.

size	J	V	D	CDR3	DNA
few	TRBJ2-5	TRBV14	TRBD2	CASSQGLAGGYQETQYF	TGTGCCAGCAGCCAGGGACTAGCGGGAGGGTACCAAGAGACCCAGTACTTC
-	TRBJ1-2	TRBV5-1	TRBD1	CASRTSGTADYGYTF	TGCGCCAGCAGGACCTCCGGGACAGCCGACTATGGCTACACCTTC
-	TRBJ1-1	TRBV2	TRBD1	CASGPRQGPEAEAFF	TGTGCCAGCGGCCCTAGACAGGGGCCTGAGGCTGAAGCTTTCTTT
-	TRBJ1-1	TRBV19	TRBD1	CASSKLQGAGNTEAFF	TGTGCCAGTAGTAAACTACAGGGGGCCGGGAACACTGAAGCTTTCTTT
-	TRBJ2-7	TRBV19	-	CASSRDETYEQYF	TGTGCCAGTAGCCGAGATGAGACCTACGAGCAGTACTTC
-	TRBJ2-5	TRBV29-1	TRBD1	CSIDRGGETQYF	TGCAGCATTGACAGGGGCGGTGAGACCCAGTACTTC
-	TRBJ2-3	TRBV9	TRBD2	CASSVGLARTDTQYF	TGTGCCAGCAGCGTAGGACTAGCTCGCACAGATACGCAGTATTTT
-	TRBJ2-7	TRBV28	-	CASTEGLRSSESGNF	TGTGCCAGCACCGAAGGGTTGAGGAGCTCTGAGTCAGGGAACTTC
-	TRBJ1-1	TRBV19	-	CATSLGNTEAFF	TGTGCCACTTCGCTAGGGAACACTGAAGCTTTCTTT
-	TRBJ2-5	TRBV27	-	CASGLTQETQYF	TGTGCCAGTGGGCTGACGCAAGAGACCCAGTACTTC
-	TRBJ2-2	TRBV5-1	-	CASSFRGPGTGELFF	TGCGCCAGCAGCTTCCGGGGCCCAGGAACCGGGGAGCTGTTTTTT
-	TRBJ2-2	TRBV6-4	-	CASSDSIKGGELFF	TGTGCCAGCAGTGACTCAATCAAGGGCGGGGAGCTGTTTTTT
-	TRBJ1-1	TRBV14	TRBD1	CASSPNRGMNTEAFF	TGTGCCAGCAGCCCTAACAGGGGGATGAACACTGAAGCTTTCTTT
-	TRBJ1-4	TRBV10-3	-	CAISDDREKLFF	TGTGCCATCAGTGACGACAGGGAAAAACTGTTTTTT
few	TRBJ1-5	TRBV7-3	-	CASSPGAGQPQHF	TGTGCCAGCAGCCCGGGGGCGGGTCAGCCCCAGCATTTT
-	TRBJ2-2	TRBV5-4	TRBD2	CASSSDLAGFGELFF	TGTGCCAGCAGCTCGGACCTAGCGGGATTCGGGGAGCTGTTTTTT
-	TRBJ2-7	TRBV5-1	-	CASSFDSLISNEQYF	TGCGCCAGCAGCTTTGACAGCCTTATAAGTAACGAGCAGTACTTC
-	TRBJ2-1	TRBV21-1	-	CASSATGKFF	TGTGCCAGCAGCGCTACAGGGAAGTTCTTC
-	TRBJ2-7	TRBV5-4	-	CASSLGSGRTYEQYF	TGTGCCAGCAGCTTGGGGTCAGGCAGAACCTACGAGCAGTACTTC
few	TRBJ1-5	TRBV29-1	-	CSVVSQANQPQHF	TGCAGCGTTGTGAGCCAGGCGAATCAGCCCCAGCATTTT
once	TRBJ1-2	TRBV28	-	CASRQTGTNPGYTF	TGTGCCAGCAGGCAAACCGGGACTAATCCTGGCTACACCTTC
-	TRBJ2-2	TRBV2	-	CASSGSLSAGELFF	TGTGCCAGCAGTGGGTCCCTCTCGGCCGGGGAGCTGTTTTTT
-	TRBJ2-1	TRBV5-6	TRBD1	CASSFLGDSSYNEQFF	TGTGCCAGCAGCTTCCTTGGGGACAGTTCCTACAATGAGCAGTTCTTC
once	TRBJ2-5	TRBV11-1	TRBD2	CASSRTSGMETQYF	TGTGCCAGCAGCCGGACTAGCGGGATGGAGACCCAGTACTTC
-	TRBJ2-5	TRBV11-2	-	CASSLGRAPETQYF	TGTGCCAGCAGCTTAGGGAGAGCGCCAGAGACCCAGTACTTC
-	TRBJ2-5	TRBV5-6	-	CASSPGTVMLKTQYF	TGTGCCAGCAGCCCCGGGACGGTGATGTTGAAGACCCAGTACTTC
-	TRBJ2-2	TRBV6-1	-	CASSKEGGVGELFF	TGTGCCAGCAGTAAAGAGGGGGGAGTCGGGGAGCTGTTTTTT
-	TRBJ1-3	TRBV6-5	TRBD1	CASSLTGAGNTIYF	TGTGCCAGCAGTTTGACAGGGGCTGGAAACACCATATATTTT
-	TRBJ1-1	TRBV6-5	-	CASSFSGANTEAFF	TGTGCCAGCAGTTTTTCAGGGGCGAACACTGAAGCTTTCTTT
-	TRBJ1-2	TRBV7-2	-	CASSTRTAEYGYTF	TGTGCCAGCAGCACAAGGACAGCGGAGTATGGCTACACCTTC
-	TRBJ2-2	TRBV4-1	-	CASSQTSRVGKPGTGELFF	TGCGCCAGCAGCCAAACATCAAGGGTAGGGAAGCCAGGGACCGGGGAGCTGTTTTTT
few	TRBJ2-7	TRBV5-3	-	CARSPRKGVPSYEQYF	TGTGCCAGAAGCCCTCGCAAAGGGGTCCCCTCCTACGAGCAGTACTTC
once	TRBJ2-7	TRBV19	-	CASSIGNEQYF	TGTGCCAGTAGTATTGGAAACGAGCAGTACTTC
-	TRBJ2-7	TRBV20-1	-	CSWWLAYEQYF	TGCAGTTGGTGGCTAGCCTACGAGCAGTACTTC
once	TRBJ2-7	TRBV5-1	TRBD2	CASSQFGASGSSGEQYF	TGCGCCAGCAGTCAATTTGGGGCTAGCGGGAGTTCGGGCGAGCAGTACTTC
-	TRBJ2-5	TRBV30	-	CAWARSGAWGETQYF	TGTGCCTGGGCGAGGTCAGGGGCCTGGGGGGAGACCCAGTACTTC
-	TRBJ2-7	TRBV28	-	CASSVRVGEQYF	TGTGCCAGCAGTGTCAGGGTTGGCGAGCAGTACTTC
-	TRBJ2-1	TRBV19	TRBD2	CASNLGGSSYNEQFF	TGTGCCAGTAACCTAGGCGGGAGCTCCTACAATGAGCAGTTCTTC
-	TRBJ1-3	TRBV29-1	-	CSVEEGSGNTIYF	TGCAGCGTTGAAGAGGGGTCTGGAAACACCATATATTTT
-	TRBJ2-7	TRBV5-6	-	CASTQPGSYEQYF	TGTGCCAGCACCCAGCCAGGGAGCTACGAGCAGTACTTC
-	TRBJ1-4	TRBV6-1	-	CASSEQGGFGKLFF	TGTGCCAGCAGTGAACAGGGAGGCTTCGGAAAACTGTTTTTT
-	TRBJ1-2	TRBV6-4	-	CASSVEGFRGYTF	TGTGCCAGCAGTGTCGAGGGTTTCCGAGGCTACACCTTC
-	TRBJ2-6	TRBV5-1	TRBD1	CASSYGTGNSGANVLTF	TGCGCCAGCAGCTACGGGACAGGTAACTCTGGGGCCAACGTCCTGACTTTC
few	TRBJ2-5	TRBV29-1	TRBD1	CSVQDRNQETQYF	TGCAGCGTCCAGGACAGGAACCAAGAGACCCAGTACTTC
-	TRBJ1-4	TRBV5-5	TRBD1	CASSTGQGSTNEKLFF	TGTGCCAGCAGCACGGGACAGGGGTCAACTAATGAAAAACTGTTTTTT
few	TRBJ1-5	TRBV7-8	-	CASGDGESRNQPQHF	TGTGCCAGCGGGGACGGGGAATCTCGCAATCAGCCCCAGCATTTT
-	TRBJ2-1	TRBV27	-	CASSGRTHNEQFF	TGTGCCAGCAGCGGGAGAACCCACAATGAGCAGTTCTTC
-	TRBJ1-5	TRBV6-6	-	CASSLRQLNQPQHF	TGTGCCAGCAGTCTAAGACAGTTAAATCAGCCCCAGCATTTT
-	TRBJ2-1	TRBV6-5	-	CASSYWEDEQFF	TGTGCCAGCAGTTATTGGGAGGATGAGCAGTTCTTC
-	TRBJ2-7	TRBV10-1	TRBD2	CASSELGGSNEQYF	TGCGCCAGCAGTGAGTTGGGGGGGAGTAACGAGCAGTACTTC
-	TRBJ1-1	TRBV10-3	-	CAISGGAVATEAFF	TGTGCCATCAGTGGAGGGGCGGTTGCGACTGAAGCTTTCTTT
-	TRBJ1-5	TRBV2	TRBD1	CASSDDRGNQPQHF	TGTGCCAGCAGTGACGACAGGGGGAATCAGCCCCAGCATTTT
-	TRBJ2-3	TRBV11-1	TRBD2	CASSLLAGHSTDTQYF	TGTGCCAGCAGTCTCTTAGCGGGGCATAGCACAGATACGCAGTATTTT
-	TRBJ1-1	TRBV29-1	-	CSVEGGATEAFF	TGCAGCGTAGAGGGGGGAGCCACTGAAGCTTTCTTT
-	TRBJ2-2	TRBV9	TRBD1	CASSPRQGQTTTGELFF	TGTGCCAGCAGCCCTAGACAGGGACAGACAACTACCGGGGAGCTGTTTTTT